Shown below are 10 T cell receptor beta chains from a single sample sequenced in a study of cytomegalovirus exposure and HLA in healthy donors. Researchers ran the PCR with 60 Vbeta and 13 Jbeta primers. Sequenced by immunoSEQ multiplex PCR; TCRdb stores in-frame clones only, minus some. The sample yields 93,000 or so clones, of which the top ten take up about 3%. Sequences were obtained from PBMCs. These TCRs come from a man aged 40-55 years in good health and CMV-seronegative.

V usage is TRBV6-5 and J usage is TRBJ2-5, with 7 positions matching TRBD1. The J call may be in error: the DNA end matches TRBJ2-7 better. From germline, CDR1 is MNHEY and CDR2 SVGAGI. The CDR3 covers 14 residues. The CDR3 DNA sequence: TGTGCCAGCAGTTACTGGGACAGAACCTACGAGCAGTACTTC. Residues: CASSYWDRTYEQYF.

The V and J genes are TRBV19 and TRBJ2-5, with 10 bases that match TRBD2. The CDR3 totals 15 residues. V trimming: 4 bases; J trimming: 5 bases; junction bases outside the gene matches: 7. Per the germline V gene, CDR1 is LNHDA and CDR2 is SQIVND (reference sequence). The CDR3, as DNA: TGTGCCAGTAGTACAGGACTAGCGGTTGGGGAGACCCAGTACTTC. Encoded protein: CASSTGLAVGETQYF.

This chain joins TRBV21-1 and TRBJ2-1; TRBD1, the D gene given by the table, was not confirmed from the DNA. TRBV21-1 has pseudogene status. The CDR3 totals 18 residues. The CDR3 region has the DNA TGTGCCAGCAGCAAGCCCTGGCGGGACAGAAACCTTTACAATGAGCAGTTCTTC. This gives the protein CASSKPWRDRNLYNEQFF.

The chain employs TRBV7-9 and TRBJ2-7; TRBD1 matches 8 bases. Germline-derived CDR1 and CDR2 are SEHNR and FQNEAQ (reference sequence). J lost 4 bases, V lost 5 bases, and 19 bases had no gene match. CDR3 length equals 18 residues. CDR3 bases: TGTGCCAGCAGCGCGCAGATACCCACCCGGACAGGGCGGTACGAGCAGTACTTC. As protein: CASSAQIPTRTGRYEQYF. Filled out from reference TRBV7-9 and TRBJ2-7, the complete variable domain reads DTGVSQNPRHKITKRGQNVTFRCDPISEHNRLYWYRQTLGQGPEFLTYFQNEAQLEKSRLLSDRFSAERPKGSFSTLEIQRTEQGDSAMYLCASSAQIPTRTGRYEQYFGPGTRLTVT.

The genes are TRBV4-3 and TRBJ1-3; the D gene is possibly TRBD1 (5 bases). The V and J ends lost 4 bases and 6 bases respectively, with 16 bases between them. CDR3 length: 15 amino acids. In germline, CDR1 is LGHNA, CDR2 YSLEER. CDR3 bases: TGCGCCAGCAGCCTGGGACTCCACGGGGAAAACACCATATATTTT. Protein sequence: CASSLGLHGENTIYF.

The chain recombines TRBV9 with TRBJ2-6; TRBD1 might be the D (6 bases). The CDR3 contains 15 residues. Looked up from germline, CDR1 is SGDLS and CDR2 is YYNGEE. V lost 0 bases and J lost 2, with 6 bases in between. The CDR3 spells CASSVDRAGANVLTF. The CDR3 nucleotides read TGTGCCAGCAGCGTAGACAGGGCTGGGGCCAACGTCCTGACTTTC. The full variable domain, completed using reference TRBV9 and TRBJ2-6, is DSGVTQTPKHLITATGQRVTLRCSPRSGDLSVYWYQQSLDQGLQFLIQYYNGEERAKGNILERFSAQQFPDLHSELNLSSLELGDSALYFCASSVDRAGANVLTFGAGSRLTVL.

The chain combines TRBV5-6 with TRBJ2-1, with D possibly matching TRBD1 (5 bases). The CDR3 length is 15 residues. With 4 bases removed from V and 10 bases from J, the gap between germline ends came to 21 bases. Germline V gives CDR1 SGHDT, CDR2 YYEEEE. CDR3 coding DNA: TGTGCCAGCAGCATAGGACACCTCCGGGTCGTAGAGCAGTTCTTC. It is translated as CASSIGHLRVVEQFF. Combining the CDR3 with reference TRBV5-6 and TRBJ2-1 gives the whole variable domain DAGVTQSPTHLIKTRGQQVTLRCSPKSGHDTVSWYQQALGQGPQFIFQYYEEEERQRGNFPDRFSGHQFPNYSSELNVNALLLGDSALYLCASSIGHLRVVEQFFGPGTRLTVL.

The chain links TRBV28 to TRBJ2-4, with D unclear. V was clipped by 3 bases and J by 0 bases, with 12 bases between them. Germline CDR1 is MDHEN and CDR2 is SYDVKM. The length of the CDR3 is 16 residues. CDR3 sequence reads: CASSLVLTGAKNIQYF. The CDR3 region has the DNA TGTGCCAGCAGTTTGGTATTAACGGGAGCCAAAAACATTCAGTACTTC.

The rearrangement links TRBV2 to TRBJ2-5, with D possibly TRBD1 on 5 matching bases. The J call may be incorrect, as the DNA end agrees better with TRBJ2-7. Germline CDR1 is SNHLY and CDR2 is FYNNEI. This CDR3 contains 12 residues. The CDR3 here is CASSEQGPEQYF. DNA of the CDR3: TGTGCCAGCAGTGAGCAGGGTCCCGAGCAGTACTTC.

As to this clone: At the DNA level, this CDR3 is encoded by other sequences in the same sample as well. The genes are TRBV15 and TRBJ2-7, with 7 positions matching TRBD2. The CDR3 is 14 amino acids. CDR1 and CDR2 (germline): LNHNV, YYDKDF (reference sequence). The trim removed 5 bases at V and 0 bases at J, leaving 4 bases unmatched. The CDR3 DNA reads TGTGCCACCAGCCTCAGCGGGGACTCCTACGAGCAGTACTTC. Protein product: CATSLSGDSYEQYF. Supplemented by reference TRBV15 and TRBJ2-7, the full variable domain reads DAMVIQNPRYQVTQFGKPVTLSCSQTLNHNVMYWYQQKSSQAPKLLFHYYDKDFNNEADTPDNFQSRRPNTSFCFLDIRSPGLGDTAMYLCATSLSGDSYEQYFGPGTRLTVT.